Listed below are T cell receptor beta chains from one sample, sequenced in a study of cytomegalovirus exposure and HLA in healthy donors. Method: immunoSEQ multiplex PCR; TCRdb's copy keeps in-frame clones and lacks some. The sample includes around 70,000 clones, around 74% of them seen just once. The sequenced sample consisted of PBMCs. All receptors derive from a human donor in good health. The CDR3 runs from the conserved cysteine through the conserved F or W. A D gene is named only where the DNA matches it firmly. The size of a clone is reported for some rows only, either as once, few or many, or as a class for expanded clones.

d_gene,j_gene,abundance,v_gene,CDR3aa,CDR3nt
TRBD1,TRBJ2-2,.,TRBV29-1,CSVEDRGQGAGELFF,TGCAGCGTTGAAGATCGAGGACAGGGAGCCGGGGAGCTGTTTTTT
TRBD2,TRBJ2-7,once,TRBV30,CAWSVGAGGVEQYF,TGTGCCTGGAGTGTAGGAGCGGGAGGAGTCGAGCAGTACTTC
.,TRBJ2-7,.,TRBV5-6,CASSLGGARVSGEQYF,TGTGCCAGCAGCTTGGGGGGCGCTCGGGTAAGTGGCGAGCAGTACTTC
.,TRBJ1-6,.,TRBV6-5,CASSYGQILNSPLHF,TGTGCCAGCAGTTACGGGCAGATCCTTAATTCACCCCTCCACTTT
TRBD1,TRBJ1-2,.,TRBV7-8,CASSSPGTDLFYGYPF,TGTGCCAGCAGCTCTCCAGGGACAGATCTTTTCTATGGCTACCCCTTC
.,TRBJ2-7,.,TRBV5-6,CASNKKGLPPNYEQYF,TGTGCCAGCAACAAGAAAGGACTCCCACCGAACTACGAGCAGTACTTC
.,TRBJ1-1,.,TRBV7-2,CASSLDKGRGRHTEAFF,TGTGCCAGCAGCTTAGACAAGGGGCGAGGGAGGCACACTGAAGCTTTCTTT
.,TRBJ1-2,.,TRBV7-2,CASSLGAARRDGYTF,TGTGCCAGCAGCTTAGGGGCAGCACGGAGGGATGGCTACACCTTC
TRBD1,TRBJ1-1,.,TRBV18,CASSPRATGPQGDINTEAFF,TGTGCCAGCTCACCACGTGCGACAGGGCCCCAAGGGGATATCAACACTGAAGCTTTCTTT
.,TRBJ2-1,.,TRBV5-1,CASTEGVGYNEQFF,TGCGCCAGCACAGAGGGGGTGGGATACAATGAGCAGTTCTTC
TRBD1,TRBJ2-2,once,TRBV11-3,CASSQQGGNTGELFF,TGTGCCAGCAGCCAACAGGGGGGAAACACCGGGGAGCTGTTTTTT
.,TRBJ2-5,.,TRBV11-2,CASSLGLQETQYF,TGTGCCAGCAGCTTGGGACTGCAAGAGACCCAGTACTTC
TRBD1,TRBJ1-5,few,TRBV30,CACRSGGRGNQPQHF,TGTGCCTGTCGGTCAGGGGGCCGAGGAAATCAGCCCCAGCATTTT
TRBD1,TRBJ1-2,.,TRBV9,CASSLDRGANYGYTF,TGTGCCAGCAGCCTTGACAGGGGGGCTAACTATGGCTACACCTTC
.,TRBJ2-3,.,TRBV9,CASGASTDTQYF,TGTGCCAGCGGAGCGAGCACAGATACGCAGTATTTT
.,TRBJ2-5,.,TRBV27,CASSPAQGGGQTQYF,TGTGCCAGCAGTCCCGCGCAGGGGGGCGGACAGACCCAGTACTTC
.,TRBJ2-6,.,TRBV7-9,CSSSRLRGRPEDVLTF,TGTTCCAGCAGCAGACTAAGAGGTCGACCTGAGGACGTCCTGACTTTC
TRBD1,TRBJ2-6,.,TRBV28,CASSFPSIPGQGAAGANVLTF,TGTGCCAGCAGTTTTCCCTCAATCCCGGGACAGGGGGCGGCTGGGGCCAACGTCCTGACTTTC
TRBD1,TRBJ1-1,.,TRBV11-3,CASSSTTRGVATEAFF,TGTGCCAGCAGCTCAACAACCAGGGGGGTTGCCACTGAAGCTTTCTTT
TRBD1,TRBJ1-4,once,TRBV27,CASSPRTGTNEKLFF,TGTGCCAGCAGTCCCCGGACAGGGACTAATGAAAAACTGTTTTTT
.,TRBJ2-1,.,TRBV6-1,CASARNILSGNEQFF,TGTGCCAGCGCCCGAAACATCCTTTCGGGGAATGAGCAGTTCTTC
TRBD2,TRBJ2-1,.,TRBV7-9,CSSSFLAGGTYNEQFF,TGTTCCAGCAGCTTTTTGGCGGGAGGGACGTACAATGAGCAGTTCTTC
TRBD2,TRBJ2-3,.,TRBV7-9,CASSSTSGNTDTQYF,TGTGCCAGCAGCTCGACTAGCGGGAACACAGATACGCAGTATTTT
TRBD2,TRBJ2-1,.,TRBV5-1,CASSLQRLAGGNEQFF,TGCGCCAGCAGCCTTCAGCGGCTAGCGGGAGGGAATGAGCAGTTCTTC
TRBD1,TRBJ2-2,few,TRBV11-2,CASNVDRGDTGELFF,TGTGCCAGCAACGTAGACAGGGGGGACACCGGGGAGCTGTTTTTT
.,TRBJ2-6,.,TRBV19,CASSMSGFLEVSGANVLTF,TGTGCCAGTAGTATGTCCGGGTTCTTGGAGGTCTCTGGGGCCAACGTCCTGACTTTC
TRBD2,TRBJ2-7,.,TRBV13,CASSLGRGRGVGQYF,TGTGCCAGCAGCTTAGGCCGTGGGAGGGGCGTCGGGCAGTACTTC
.,TRBJ1-2,.,TRBV30,CAWSVRTYGYTF,TGTGCCTGGAGTGTACGGACTTATGGCTACACCTTC
.,TRBJ2-2,.,TRBV9,CASSVAGVETGELFF,TGTGCCAGCAGCGTAGCGGGAGTCGAGACCGGGGAGCTGTTTTTT
TRBD1,TRBJ2-1,few,TRBV5-1,CASSYGQGTYNEQFF,TGCGCCAGCAGCTACGGACAGGGAACCTACAATGAGCAGTTCTTC
.,TRBJ1-2,.,TRBV29-1,CSVGGQGYTF,TGCAGCGTTGGAGGGCAAGGCTACACCTTC
TRBD2,TRBJ2-2,.,TRBV27,CASSLVRESGGELFF,TGTGCCAGCAGTTTAGTGCGGGAGTCGGGCGGGGAGCTGTTTTTT
TRBD1,TRBJ1-1,.,TRBV7-9,CASSSRDRGRSTEAFF,TGTGCCAGCAGCTCCCGGGACAGGGGAAGGAGCACTGAAGCTTTCTTT
.,TRBJ2-1,.,TRBV7-9,CASSLVPSGRRPYNEQFF,TGTGCCAGCAGCTTAGTACCCTCCGGGAGAAGACCCTACAATGAGCAGTTCTTC
TRBD1,TRBJ2-1,.,TRBV5-1,CASSLEGGSNEQFF,TGCGCCAGCAGCTTGGAAGGGGGCTCAAATGAGCAGTTCTTC
TRBD1,TRBJ1-5,.,TRBV10-3,CAISESGGTDNQPQHF,TGTGCCATCAGTGAGTCCGGCGGGACAGATAATCAGCCCCAGCATTTT
TRBD2,TRBJ2-7,.,TRBV5-1,CASTPGTSGSYEQYF,TGCGCCAGCACCCCCGGGACTAGCGGATCCTACGAGCAGTACTTC
.,TRBJ1-4,once,TRBV11-2,CASSPGLEGKLFF,TGTGCCAGCAGCCCCGGACTGGAGGGAAAACTGTTTTTT
.,TRBJ1-1,.,TRBV6-6,CASSYGQGQTEAFF,TGTGCCAGCAGTTACGGGCAGGGTCAGACTGAAGCTTTCTTT
.,TRBJ2-4,.,TRBV18,CASSPGENIQYF,TGTGCCAGCTCACCCGGGGAAAACATTCAGTACTTC
.,TRBJ1-5,.,TRBV6-1,CASSGTEYSNQPQHF,TGTGCCAGCAGTGGGACAGAATATAGCAATCAGCCCCAGCATTTT
TRBD2,TRBJ2-1,.,TRBV28,CASNLGGSGVYNEQFF,TGTGCCAGCAACTTAGGCGGGAGTGGGGTCTACAATGAGCAGTTCTTC
TRBD1,TRBJ2-5,.,TRBV7-2,CASSLGGTGGTKTQYF,TGTGCCAGCAGCTTAGGGGGGACAGGGGGCACGAAGACCCAGTACTTC
TRBD1,TRBJ1-2,.,TRBV28,CASSPLNRDRGPDNYGYTF,TGTGCCAGCAGCCCCCTTAACCGGGACAGGGGACCAGATAACTATGGCTACACCTTC
.,TRBJ1-1,.,TRBV18,CASSPQGSTEAFF,TGTGCCAGCTCACCACAGGGGTCCACTGAAGCTTTCTTT
.,TRBJ2-6,.,TRBV6-4,CASSYSSSGANVLTF,TGTGCCAGCAGTTACTCTAGCTCTGGGGCCAACGTCCTGACTTTC
.,TRBJ2-1,.,TRBV7-2,CASSLSSSGPPYNEQFF,TGTGCCAGCAGTCTGAGCTCGAGCGGACCTCCCTACAATGAGCAGTTCTTC
.,TRBJ1-4,few,TRBV29-1,CSVALSGKLFF,TGCAGCGTTGCCCTTTCGGGGAAACTGTTTTTT
.,TRBJ1-1,.,TRBV5-1,CASSLGGGTEAFF,TGCGCCAGCAGCTTAGGGGGTGGCACTGAAGCTTTCTTT
.,TRBJ1-5,.,TRBV28,CASSPRDQPQHF,TGTGCCAGCAGTCCGCGGGATCAGCCCCAGCATTTT
TRBD2,TRBJ2-1,few,TRBV7-3,CASSVTGLAGGEQFF,TGTGCCAGCAGCGTGACGGGACTAGCGGGAGGCGAGCAGTTCTTC
.,TRBJ2-3,.,TRBV6-5,CASSFQGHRTDTQYF,TGTGCCAGCAGTTTTCAGGGACACCGCACAGATACGCAGTATTTT
.,TRBJ1-1,.,TRBV6-5,CASSYKKENMNTEAFF,TGTGCCAGCAGTTACAAAAAGGAGAACATGAACACTGAAGCTTTCTTT
.,TRBJ2-2,.,TRBV7-3,CASSSHRDTGELFF,TGTGCCAGCAGCTCCCATCGGGACACCGGGGAGCTGTTTTTT
.,TRBJ2-3,few,TRBV12-5,CASGLVQDGVAFSTDTQYF,TGTGCTAGTGGTTTGGTACAAGACGGCGTAGCGTTTAGCACAGATACGCAGTATTTT
.,TRBJ2-7,.,TRBV11-2,CASSLLPGTYEQYF,TGTGCCAGCAGCTTACTTCCGGGAACCTACGAGCAGTACTTC
.,TRBJ1-2,few,TRBV6-6,CASSSFDLGGYTF,TGTGCCAGCAGTTCCTTTGACCTAGGCGGCTACACCTTC
.,TRBJ2-1,.,TRBV6-6,CASSLSVSYNEQFF,TGTGCCAGCAGCTTGTCAGTCTCCTACAATGAGCAGTTCTTC